This is a list of T cell receptor beta chains from one sample in a study of cytomegalovirus exposure and HLA in healthy donors. Repertoires were generated with immunoSEQ multiplex PCR, while TCRdb's copy carries only in-frame clones and drops some. This sample contains some 130,000 clones. Material for sequencing was PBMCs. These receptors all come from a woman in her thirties or forties in good health and CMV-seropositive. The CDR3 runs from the conserved cysteine through the conserved F or W. The D gene is left open where the match is weak.

TRBV19	TRBD2	TRBJ2-7	TGTGCCAGTAGTATAGGCGGCACTAGCGTCTACGAGCAGTACTTC	CASSIGGTSVYEQYF
TRBV7-3	TRBD1	TRBJ1-1	TGTGCCAGCAGCTTAGGGCCAGGGGGGCTGAACACTGAAGCTTTCTTT	CASSLGPGGLNTEAFF
TRBV11-3	-	TRBJ2-3	TGTGCCAGCTCCGGTGTCGGAGGGGATACGCAGTATTTT	CASSGVGGDTQYF
TRBV11-1	TRBD2	TRBJ2-1	TGTGCCAGCAGCTTAGGTCGGATAGGCGGGAGGCAGGGGAATGAGCAGTTCTTC	CASSLGRIGGRQGNEQFF
TRBV10-3	-	TRBJ1-2	TGTGCCATCAGTGAGGGCAGGAGGCCAAACTATGGCTACACCTTC	CAISEGRRPNYGYTF
TRBV6-5	-	TRBJ1-2	TGTGCCAGCAGATCCGACAGGACCAACTATGGCTACACCTTC	CASRSDRTNYGYTF
TRBV27	TRBD1	TRBJ1-4	TGTGCCAGCAGGGGGACAGGGGCTACAACGGATGAAAAACTGTTTTTT	CASRGTGATTDEKLFF
TRBV2	-	TRBJ2-1	TGTGCCAGCAGTGACGAAGCCGGAGGGCTCCCCTACAATGAGCAGTTCTTC	CASSDEAGGLPYNEQFF
TRBV7-8	TRBD1	TRBJ1-5	TGTGCCAGCAGCGCCGCCGGGACAGGCTTTAAGCCCCAGCATTTT	CASSAAGTGFKPQHF
TRBV15	-	TRBJ2-7	TGTGCCACCAGCAGAGATCGACAGACCGAGCAGTACTTC	CATSRDRQTEQYF
TRBV6-5	-	TRBJ2-7	TGTGCCAGCAGTTACTCGACTCCCTACGAGCAGTACTTC	CASSYSTPYEQYF
TRBV7-8	TRBD2	TRBJ2-1	TGTGCCAGCAGCCTCTCCGGGACTAGCGGCCTTAATGAGCAGTTCTTC	CASSLSGTSGLNEQFF
TRBV19	-	TRBJ2-7	TGTGCCAGTAGCGGCAGGGGGGCTGGCTACGAGCAGTACTTC	CASSGRGAGYEQYF
TRBV30	-	TRBJ2-2	TGTGCCTGGAGAACGGGAGAGACCGGGGAGCTGTTTTTT	CAWRTGETGELFF
TRBV7-2	TRBD2	TRBJ2-1	TGTGCCAGCAGCTCAAGACTAGCGGATTCCTACAATGAGCAGTTCTTC	CASSSRLADSYNEQFF
TRBV5-6	TRBD2	TRBJ2-2	TGTGCCAGCAGCTTGGAGCTAGCGGGAACCGGGGAGCTGTTTTTT	CASSLELAGTGELFF
TRBV29-1	-	TRBJ1-1	TGCAGCGTTGGGAGGTCTAGTGACACTGAAGCTTTCTTT	CSVGRSSDTEAFF
TRBV30	TRBD1	TRBJ2-7	TGTGCCTGGGACAGGGTAAGGAGCTACGAGCAGTACTTC	CAWDRVRSYEQYF
TRBV5-4	TRBD2	TRBJ2-1	TGTGCCAGCAGCTCCCCTAGCGGGAACAATGAGCAGTTCTTC	CASSSPSGNNEQFF
TRBV6-4	TRBD2	TRBJ2-1	TGTGCCAGCAGTATGGTAGCGGGAGCGAATGATAAGTTCTTC	CASSMVAGANDKFF
TRBV7-9	-	TRBJ2-5	TGTGCCAGCAGCTTAGCCGCCTCAGGGACCCAGTACTTC	CASSLAASGTQYF
TRBV9	TRBD1	TRBJ1-4	TGTGCCAGCAGCGTAACCGGGACAGTTCATAATGAAAAACTGTTTTTT	CASSVTGTVHNEKLFF
TRBV6-1	-	TRBJ1-1	TGTGCCAGCAGTGAATTGGCAGAAGCTTTCTTT	CASSELAEAFF
TRBV5-1	TRBD2	TRBJ2-1	TGCGCCAGCAGCCTACAGGGAGCGGGAGGGCCCAATGAGCAGTTCTTC	CASSLQGAGGPNEQFF
TRBV7-9	TRBD2	TRBJ2-3	TGTGCCAGCAGCCCTAGCGGGGGTAGCACAGATACGCAGTATTTT	CASSPSGGSTDTQYF
TRBV28	-	TRBJ1-2	TGTGCCAGCATTAGAAGGGGATCCTCTTACAACTATGGCTACACCTTC	CASIRRGSSYNYGYTF
TRBV25-1	-	TRBJ2-1	TGTGCCAGCAGTACTAATGAGCAGTTCTTC	CASSTNEQFF
TRBV7-3	-	TRBJ2-2	TGTGCCAGCAGGCCAGGAGGCACCGGGGAGCTGTTTTTT	CASRPGGTGELFF